The 26 T cell receptor beta chains below were found in one sample sequenced in a study of Ad26.COV2.S vaccination and SARS-CoV-2 variants (dated by TCRdb to about 2021). To prepare the library, the immunoSEQ multiplex PCR assay was applied. As stored in TCRdb, this immuneACCESS dataset retains in-frame rearrangements with V and J assigned. A fraction of the clones does not appear; measured against another copy, unresolved V genes explain less than half of the discrepancy, and the remainder lacks a known reason. Counted in this sample were fewer than 400,000 clones; about 86% of them appeared once. Under 2% of the sample goes to the ten largest clones. The sample's treatment or condition label, in plain terms: around 19 received Ad26.COV2.S at low or high dose, single or two shots; 5 received placebo; per-sample allocation not given. For vaccine and placebo recipients, repertoires were sequenced using samples collected on day 63 after the first injection.

This specimen consisted of peripheral blood, obtained in a trial of Ad26.COV2.S vaccine versus placebo. The receptors come from a person aged 18 to 65 who received the Ad26.COV2.S COVID-19 vaccine or a placebo.

This sequence joins TRBV29-1 and TRBJ1-1; possibly TRBD1 for D (5 bases). Trimming shortened V by 4 bases and J by 4 bases, and 10 bases separated the two germline ends. CDR3 size: 12 residues. Per germline, CDR1 SQVTM and CDR2 ANQGSEA. This CDR3 reads CSVVGASTEAFF. CDR3 in DNA: TGCAGCGTTGTAGGGGCGAGCACTGAAGCTTTCTTT.

This sequence joins TRBV2 and TRBJ2-7, with 8 bases lining up with TRBD2. The germline gives CDR1 SNHLY, CDR2 FYNNEI. V was pared by 7 bases and J by 4 bases, with 9 bases of the junction left unmatched. The CDR3 spans 14 residues. This CDR3 reads CASNPRGAVYEQYF. The CDR3 nucleotides are TGTGCCAGCAACCCGCGGGGGGCGGTTTACGAGCAGTACTTC.

The chain recombines TRBV4-1 with TRBJ2-1; 7 bases are shared with TRBD2. This CDR3 is built from 14 residues. The V gene's germline CDR1 is MGHRA and CDR2 YSYEKL. V shed 4 bases and J 4 bases; nucleotides not matched to a gene: 4. In DNA form, the CDR3 reads TGCGCCAGCAGCCTCCGCGGGGGTTACAATGAGCAGTTCTTC. Its translation: CASSLRGGYNEQFF.

The V call is TRBV14, the J call TRBJ1-2; 7 nucleotides match TRBD1. The J segment lost 6 bases and the V segment lost 6 bases, leaving 13 bases of the junction unmatched. The germline V gene encodes CDR1 SGHDN and CDR2 FVKESK. CDR3 size: 15 residues. The DNA of the CDR3 is TGTGCCAGCAGGCCACGGACAGGTGCGTTGGATGGCTACACCTTC. Translating it yields CASRPRTGALDGYTF. Variable domain in full (rest from reference TRBV14 and TRBJ1-2): EAGVTQFPSHSVIEKGQTVTLRCDPISGHDNLYWYRRVMGKEIKFLLHFVKESKQDESGMPNNRFLAERTGGTYSTLKVQPAELEDSGVYFCASRPRTGALDGYTFGSGTRLTVV.

This CDR3 reads CASRYTGELFF. For the CDR3, the DNA is TGTGCCAGCAGGTACACCGGGGAGCTGTTTTTT. This chain connects TRBV7-8 to TRBJ2-2; the D is unclear. Germline loops: CDR1 SGHVS, CDR2 FQNEAQ. V was cut by 6 bases and J by 3 bases, with 2 bases left in between. The CDR3 loop spans 11 amino acids.

This chain connects TRBV5-1 to TRBJ1-1; TRBD1 matches 9 bases. The CDR3 spans 15 residues. Germline V CDR1 and CDR2: SGHRS, YFSETQ. Losses at the gene ends were 1 base for V and 6 bases for J; bases not matched to a gene: 7. The CDR3 bases are TGCGCCAGCAGCTTGAGAACAGGGGGCTTCGCTGAAGCTTTCTTT. Translated, it gives CASSLRTGGFAEAFF.

DNA for the CDR3: TGTGCCAGCACTAGACAGGGGGCTAGTCAGCCCCAGCATTTT. Translating gives CASTRQGASQPQHF. This chain uses TRBV19 with TRBJ1-5; 10 nucleotides line up with TRBD1. The CDR3 is 14 residues long. Germline lookup yields CDR1 LNHDA and CDR2 SQIVND (reference sequence). With V trimmed by 9 bases and J by 6 bases, 8 bases remained unmatched.

V is TRBV12-5 and J is TRBJ1-3; 10 nucleotides line up with TRBD1. CDR3 length: 20 amino acids. V lost 4 bases to trimming and J lost 4 bases; unmatched junction nucleotides: 19. Germline V gene lookup returns CDR1 LGHNT and CDR2 FRNRAP. CDR3 loop: CASGSPGQGFSRSLGNTIYF. In DNA form, the CDR3 reads TGTGCTAGTGGTTCGCCGGGACAGGGGTTTTCCCGTTCCCTGGGAAACACCATATATTTT.

Of note for this clone: The junction does not match germline at one end; this may be a read error. The rearrangement uses TRBV6-1 and TRBJ2-1; TRBD2 matches at 7 bases. This CDR3 spans 13 amino acids. Germline assignment: CDR1 MNHNS and CDR2 SASEGT. This CDR3 is CASREGRGSEQFF. The CDR3 nucleotides are TGTGCCAGCAGAGAAGGGAGGGGATCTGAGCAGTTCTTC.

V usage is TRBV5-6 and J usage is TRBJ2-3; the D gene is possibly TRBD2 (6 bases). V lost 1 base and J 3 bases, leaving 18 bases between the germline ends. Germline CDR1 reads SGHDT; CDR2 reads YYEEEE. This CDR3 is 17 amino acids long. The CDR3 region is CASSLRTTALGTDTQYF. The CDR3 DNA reads TGTGCCAGCAGCTTGAGGACTACGGCCTTGGGGACAGATACGCAGTATTTT.

This chain joins TRBV5-1 and TRBJ1-2; perhaps TRBD1 as D (6 bases). V was clipped by 4 bases and J by 6 bases, with 13 bases between them. The CDR3 loop spans 13 amino acids. Germline values: CDR1 SGHRS, CDR2 YFSETQ. CDR3 in DNA: TGCGCCAGCAGCGCGGACAGCGGAAATGGCTACACCTTC. Translation: CASSADSGNGYTF.

The gene calls are TRBV10-3 and TRBJ2-2; D gene ambiguous. Trimming removed 2 bases at V and 6 bases at J, with 7 bases between. The CDR3 spans 13 residues. Germline V lookup: CDR1 ENHRY, CDR2 SYGVKD. The CDR3 DNA sequence: TGTGCCATCAGTGAGCCTCAGCCCGGGGAGCTGTTTTTT. Its protein product is CAISEPQPGELFF.

This sequence joins TRBV20-1 and TRBJ2-4; a possible D gene is TRBD2 (6 bases). The V gene's germline CDR1 is DFQATT and CDR2 SNEGSKA (reference sequence). V was shortened by 3 bases and J by 1 base, with 13 bases between the two germline ends. The CDR3 sequence is 15 residues long. The CDR3 nucleotides are TGCAGTGCTAGTGATGGGGGACTCGCCAAAAACATTCAGTACTTC. The encoded protein is CSASDGGLAKNIQYF.

This sequence joins TRBV30 and TRBJ1-2, with 8 bases matching TRBD1. This CDR3 is built from 14 residues. V lost 5 bases to trimming and J lost 6 bases; unmatched junction nucleotides: 11. Germline CDR1 GTSNPN, CDR2 SVGIG (reference sequence). The CDR3 nucleotides are TGTGCCTGGGGGGGCCGGACAGGGAGCCATGGCTACACCTTC. Protein: CAWGGRTGSHGYTF.

The chain has TRBV29-1 and TRBJ2-1; TRBD1 matches at 9 bases. The V gene's germline CDR1 is SQVTM and CDR2 ANQGSEA. The V segment lost 4 bases and the J segment 3 bases; nucleotides outside the gene matches: 7. This CDR3 comprises 15 residues. The CDR3: CSVGSGTGNYNEQFF. In DNA, the CDR3 is TGCAGCGTTGGTTCCGGGACAGGGAACTACAATGAGCAGTTCTTC.

The rearrangement joins TRBV5-1 to TRBJ2-2; 7 bases line up with TRBD2. The CDR3 covers 17 residues. Trimming took 1 base from V and 1 from J; bases not matched to a gene: 7. CDR1 is SGHRS and CDR2 is YFSETQ in the germline V gene. Written as DNA, the CDR3 is TGCGCCAGCAGCTTGCCGGGCGGGGGACTGAACACCGGGGAGCTGTTTTTT. Translation gives CASSLPGGGLNTGELFF.

This sequence joins TRBV4-1 and TRBJ1-1, with D possibly matching TRBD1 (5 bases). Between the trimmed V and J ends, which lost 0 bases and 3 bases, there was a span of 11 bases. Germline V lookup: CDR1 MGHRA, CDR2 YSYEKL. The CDR3 is made up of 15 amino acids. This CDR3 is CASSQDGGTDTEAFF. Here the CDR3 DNA reads TGCGCCAGCAGCCAAGATGGGGGGACGGACACTGAAGCTTTCTTT.

This chain uses TRBV6-5 with TRBJ1-6; a possible D gene is TRBD1 (6 bases). In germline, CDR1 is MNHEY, CDR2 SVGAGI. The CDR3 covers 15 residues. The ends were cut back, 2 bases at V and 9 bases at J, with 14 bases in the middle. The CDR3 DNA reads as TGTGCCAGCAGTTACGGGCAGGGGAGGTTTTCACCCCTCCACTTT. It encodes CASSYGQGRFSPLHF.

The genes are TRBV5-1 and TRBJ2-2, with D possibly being TRBD2 (5 bases). V lost 2 bases to trimming and J lost 6 bases, with 8 bases between them. The CDR3 covers 13 residues. The germline V gene encodes CDR1 SGHRS and CDR2 YFSETQ. The CDR3 is CASSLRESGELFF. In DNA, the CDR3 is TGCGCCAGCAGCTTAAGGGAGTCCGGGGAGCTGTTTTTT.

The chain employs TRBV11-2 and TRBJ1-4; D is undetermined. Between the trimmed V and J ends, which lost 0 bases and 5 bases, there was a span of 4 bases. This CDR3 has 13 amino acids. CDR1 and CDR2 from the germline V gene are SGHAT and FQNNGV. CDR3 nucleotides: TGTGCCAGCAGCTTAGAAGGCAATGAAAAACTGTTTTTT. This encodes CASSLEGNEKLFF.

The chain uses TRBV18 and TRBJ1-2; D possibly corresponds to TRBD1 (5 bases). The CDR3 has 17 amino acids. Trimming removed 3 bases from V and 0 bases from J, with 17 bases in between. Per germline, CDR1 KGHSH and CDR2 LQKENI. Written as DNA, the CDR3 is TGTGCCAGCTCACCGAGTTTAGAAGGGGCAGCTAACTATGGCTACACCTTC. This translates into CASSPSLEGAANYGYTF.

This rearrangement joins TRBV6-2 or TRBV6-3 to TRBJ1-6, with unresolved D. Between the trimmed V and J ends, which lost 6 bases and 7 bases, there was a span of 13 bases. CDR1 is MNHEY and CDR2 is SVGEGT in the germline V gene. This CDR3 has 14 amino acids. The CDR3, as DNA: TGTGCCAGCAGCCGCGTCGGACGGAATTCACCCCTCCACTTT. This translates into CASSRVGRNSPLHF.

The chain carries TRBV7-5 and TRBJ1-5. TRBV7-5 is flagged as a pseudogene. The CDR3 extends over 12 amino acids. CDR3 in amino acids: CARRLLNQPQHF. The CDR3 DNA is TGTGCCAGAAGACTCCTCAATCAGCCCCAGCATTTT.

This clone came up a few times. The chain has TRBV5-1 and TRBJ1-2; maybe TRBD1 (5 bases). Germline V gene sequence: CDR1 SGHRS, CDR2 YFSETQ. V was cut by 2 bases and J by 6 bases, with 17 bases left in between. The CDR3 is 15 amino acids. CDR3 protein: CASSFLSGASNGYTF. The CDR3 nucleotides read TGCGCCAGCAGCTTCCTATCCGGGGCGTCAAATGGCTACACCTTC. The full variable domain, its missing parts supplied by reference TRBV5-1 and TRBJ1-2, is KAGVTQTPRYLIKTRGQQVTLSCSPISGHRSVSWYQQTPGQGLQFLFEYFSETQRNKGNFPGRFSGRQFSNSRSEMNVSTLELGDSALYLCASSFLSGASNGYTFGSGTRLTVV.

The rearrangement uses TRBV9 and TRBJ1-4; the D gene is possibly TRBD1 (5 bases). The V end lost 3 bases, the J end lost 4 bases, and 10 bases lay between the germline ends. Germline V lookup: CDR1 SGDLS, CDR2 YYNGEE. This CDR3 has 14 residues. CDR3 sequence: CASSAGQVNEKLFF. The CDR3 coding sequence is TGTGCCAGCAGCGCCGGACAAGTTAATGAAAAACTGTTTTTT. The entire variable domain, with the rest obtained from reference TRBV9 and TRBJ1-4, is as follows: DSGVTQTPKHLITATGQRVTLRCSPRSGDLSVYWYQQSLDQGLQFLIQYYNGEERAKGNILERFSAQQFPDLHSELNLSSLELGDSALYFCASSAGQVNEKLFFGSGTQLSVL.

This clone occurred once. The chain carries TRBV19 and TRBJ1-2, with D uncertain. Trimming pared 5 bases from V and 8 bases from J, leaving 15 bases between. This CDR3 comprises 13 residues. Germline-derived CDR1 and CDR2 are LNHDA and SQIVND (reference sequence). The chain's CDR3 is CASSRGSVGGYTF. CDR3 nucleotides: TGTGCCAGTAGTCGCGGATCGGTAGGAGGCTACACCTTC.